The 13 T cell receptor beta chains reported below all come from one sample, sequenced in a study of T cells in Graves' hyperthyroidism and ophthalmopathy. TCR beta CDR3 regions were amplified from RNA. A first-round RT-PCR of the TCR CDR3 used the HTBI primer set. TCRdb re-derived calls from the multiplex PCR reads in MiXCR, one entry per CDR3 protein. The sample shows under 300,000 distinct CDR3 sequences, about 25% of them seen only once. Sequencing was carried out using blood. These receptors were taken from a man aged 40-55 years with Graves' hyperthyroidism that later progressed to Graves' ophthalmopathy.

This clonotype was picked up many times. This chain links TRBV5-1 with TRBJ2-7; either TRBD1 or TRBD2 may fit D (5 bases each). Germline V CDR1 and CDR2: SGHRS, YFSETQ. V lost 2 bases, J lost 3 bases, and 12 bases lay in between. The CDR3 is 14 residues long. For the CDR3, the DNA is TGCGCCAGCAGCTTCTCGGGACCTGACTACGAGCAGTACTTC. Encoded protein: CASSFSGPDYEQYF. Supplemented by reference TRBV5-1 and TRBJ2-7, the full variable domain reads KAGVTQTPRYLIKTRGQQVTLSCSPISGHRSVSWYQQTPGQGLQFLFEYFSETQRNKGNFPGRFSGRQFSNSRSEMNVSTLELGDSALYLCASSFSGPDYEQYFGPGTRLTVT.

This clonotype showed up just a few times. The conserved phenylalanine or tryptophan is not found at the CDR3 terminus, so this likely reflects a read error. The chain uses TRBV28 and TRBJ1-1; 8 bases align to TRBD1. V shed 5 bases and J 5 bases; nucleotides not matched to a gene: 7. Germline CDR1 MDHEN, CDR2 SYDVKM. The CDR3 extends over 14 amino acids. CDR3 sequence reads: CASSPGQGYTEAFL. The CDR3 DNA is TGTGCCAGCAGTCCCGGACAGGGATATACTGAAGCTTTCCTT.

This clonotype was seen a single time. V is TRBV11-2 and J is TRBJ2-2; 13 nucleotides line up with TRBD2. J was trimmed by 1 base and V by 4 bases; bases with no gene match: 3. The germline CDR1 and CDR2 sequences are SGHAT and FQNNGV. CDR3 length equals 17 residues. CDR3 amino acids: CASSSRTSGRNTGELFF. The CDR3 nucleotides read TGTGCCAGCAGCTCCAGGACTAGCGGGAGGAACACCGGGGAGCTGTTTTTT.

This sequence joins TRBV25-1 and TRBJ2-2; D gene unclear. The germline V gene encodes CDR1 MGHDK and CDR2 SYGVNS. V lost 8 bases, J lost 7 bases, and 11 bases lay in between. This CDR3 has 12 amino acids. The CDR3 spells CASENHVGELFF. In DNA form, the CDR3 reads TGTGCCAGCGAGAACCACGTCGGGGAGCTGTTTTTT.

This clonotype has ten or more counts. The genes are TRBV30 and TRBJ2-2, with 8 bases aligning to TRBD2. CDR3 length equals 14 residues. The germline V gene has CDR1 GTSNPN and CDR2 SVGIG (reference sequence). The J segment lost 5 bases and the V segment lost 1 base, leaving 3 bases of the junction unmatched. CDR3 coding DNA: TGTGCCTGGAGTGACGGGAGGGGGACCGGGGAGCTGTTTTTT. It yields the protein CAWSDGRGTGELFF.

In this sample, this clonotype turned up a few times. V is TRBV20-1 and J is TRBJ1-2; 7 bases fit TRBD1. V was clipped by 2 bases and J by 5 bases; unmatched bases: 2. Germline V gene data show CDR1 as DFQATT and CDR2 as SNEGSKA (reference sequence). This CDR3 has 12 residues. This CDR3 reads CSARNRGYGYTF. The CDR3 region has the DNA TGCAGTGCTAGAAACAGGGGTTATGGCTACACCTTC.

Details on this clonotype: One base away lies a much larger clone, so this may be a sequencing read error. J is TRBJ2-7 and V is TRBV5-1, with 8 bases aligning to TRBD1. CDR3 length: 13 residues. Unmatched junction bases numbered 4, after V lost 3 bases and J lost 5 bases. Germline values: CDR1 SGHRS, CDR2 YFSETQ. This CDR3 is CASSSLDRDEQYF. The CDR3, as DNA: TGCGCCAGCAGCTCCCTGGACAGGGACGAGCAGTACTTC.

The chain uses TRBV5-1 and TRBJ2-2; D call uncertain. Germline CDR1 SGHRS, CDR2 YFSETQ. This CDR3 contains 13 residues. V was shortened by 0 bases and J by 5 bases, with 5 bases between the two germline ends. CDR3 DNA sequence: TGCGCCAGCAGCTTGGCACGGACCGGGGAGCTGTTTTTT. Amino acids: CASSLARTGELFF.

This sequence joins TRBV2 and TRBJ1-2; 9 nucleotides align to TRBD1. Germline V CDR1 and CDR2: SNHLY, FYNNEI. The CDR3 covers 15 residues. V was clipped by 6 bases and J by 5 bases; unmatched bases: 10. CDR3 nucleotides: TGTGCCAGCAGCCCACCGGGACAGGGAGAATATGGCTACACCTTC. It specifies CASSPPGQGEYGYTF.

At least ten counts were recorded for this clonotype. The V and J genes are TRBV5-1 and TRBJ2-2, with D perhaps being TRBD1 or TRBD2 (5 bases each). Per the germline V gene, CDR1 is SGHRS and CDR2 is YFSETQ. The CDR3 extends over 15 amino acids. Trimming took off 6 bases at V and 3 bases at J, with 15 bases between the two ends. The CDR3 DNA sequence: TGCGCCAGCATGGGGCTAGCAGAGGACACCGGGGAGCTGTTTTTT. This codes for CASMGLAEDTGELFF.

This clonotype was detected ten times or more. The CDR3 DNA reads TGTGCCAGCAGTGAAAGACAGGGGCTGGCAGATACGCAGTATTTT. Residues: CASSERQGLADTQYF. V gene TRBV2 combines with J gene TRBJ2-3; 8 bases agree with TRBD1. J was trimmed by 4 bases and V by 2 bases; bases with no gene match: 5. The CDR3 covers 15 residues. Per the germline V gene, CDR1 is SNHLY and CDR2 is FYNNEI.

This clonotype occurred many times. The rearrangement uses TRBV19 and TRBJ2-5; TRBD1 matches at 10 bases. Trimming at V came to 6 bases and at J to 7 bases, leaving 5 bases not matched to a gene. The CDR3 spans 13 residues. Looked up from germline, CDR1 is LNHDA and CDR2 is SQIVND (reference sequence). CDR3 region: CASRGQGIATQYF. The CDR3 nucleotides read TGTGCCAGTAGGGGACAGGGGATTGCGACCCAGTACTTC.

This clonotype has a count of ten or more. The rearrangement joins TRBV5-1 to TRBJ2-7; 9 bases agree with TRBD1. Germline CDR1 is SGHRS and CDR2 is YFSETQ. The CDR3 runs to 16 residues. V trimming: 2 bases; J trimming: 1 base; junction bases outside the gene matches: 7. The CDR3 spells CASSFGLGQGSYEQYF. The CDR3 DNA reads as TGCGCCAGCAGCTTTGGCTTAGGACAGGGGTCCTACGAGCAGTACTTC.